This T cell receptor beta chain is drawn from a study of T cells in Graves' hyperthyroidism and ophthalmopathy. TCR beta CDR3 sequences were amplified from RNA transcripts. First-round RT-PCR targeting the TCR CDR3 was performed with the HTBI primer set. One entry per CDR3 protein results from TCRdb running MiXCR on the multiplex PCR reads. Found here are 560,000 or so distinct CDR3 sequences, roughly 50% of them singletons; the top ten hold approximately 8.2%. The diagnostic basis comprised clinical symptoms, serum thyroxine and TRAb, thyroid ultrasound and orbital computed tomography. Germline loops: CDR1 SGHVS, CDR2 FNYEAQ. The V and J ends lost 5 bases and 5 bases respectively, with 18 bases between them. The CDR3 has 15 residues.

The chain has TRBV7-6 and TRBJ1-2; D call uncertain. The origin of this receptor is a woman aged 18-29 years with Graves' hyperthyroidism. Sequenced: peripheral blood or thyroid tissue (not recorded which). CDR3 DNA sequence: TGTGCCAGCAGCCGAGCGTCCCACAGATTTTATGGCTACACCTTC. Translating gives CASSRASHRFYGYTF.